Listed below are T cell receptor beta chains from one sample, sequenced in a study of blood T cell repertoires in COVID-19. Method: immunoSEQ multiplex PCR; TCRdb's copy keeps in-frame clones and lacks some. The sample holds 350,000 to 400,000 clones, roughly 86% seen once. Sample: PBMCs or T cells enriched from blood (not recorded which). The receptors here all came from a man aged 40-50 years in a cohort exposed to, infected with or recovered from COVID-19 (not recorded which). The CDR3 runs from the conserved cysteine through the conserved F or W. The D gene is left open where the match is weak. Clone size is stated in some rows and not others, as once, few, many or a class when expanded.

clone size	V gene	J gene	D gene	CDR3 protein	CDR3 DNA
once	TRBV5-1	TRBJ2-3	NA	CASSLVPLLNTDTQYF	TGCGCCAGCAGCTTGGTCCCGCTACTAAACACAGATACGCAGTATTTT
NA	TRBV20-1	TRBJ2-1	NA	CSAARGEQFF	TGCAGTGCAGCCCGGGGGGAGCAGTTCTTC
NA	TRBV7-6	TRBJ2-5	TRBD2	CASPNRLAQETQYF	TGTGCCAGCCCCAACCGACTAGCGCAAGAGACCCAGTACTTC
NA	TRBV30	TRBJ2-7	TRBD1	CAWSPLPGTGWDEQYF	TGTGCCTGGAGCCCCTTACCCGGGACAGGTTGGGACGAGCAGTACTTC
few	TRBV28	TRBJ1-2	TRBD1	CASSLDRVNYGYTF	TGTGCCAGCAGCCTGGACAGGGTGAACTATGGCTACACCTTC
NA	TRBV5-1	TRBJ2-2	TRBD2	CASSLVASGNGGELFF	TGCGCCAGCAGCTTGGTGGCTAGCGGGAACGGTGGGGAGCTGTTTTTT
NA	TRBV5-1	TRBJ1-6	TRBD1	CASSLQGAGNNSPLHF	TGCGCCAGCAGCCTACAGGGGGCAGGGAATAATTCACCCCTCCACTTT
NA	TRBV6-6	TRBJ1-3	TRBD1	CASSYQTGSSGNTIYF	TGTGCCAGCAGTTACCAGACAGGGAGCTCTGGAAACACCATATATTTT
NA	TRBV6-2/TRBV6-3	TRBJ2-2	NA	CASSYSISAGELFF	TGTGCCAGCAGTTACTCGATTTCGGCCGGGGAGCTGTTTTTT
NA	TRBV3-1/TRBV3-2	TRBJ1-2	NA	CASSLRQPFYGYTF	TGTGCCAGCAGCCTTAGACAGCCTTTCTATGGCTACACCTTC
NA	TRBV30	TRBJ1-2	NA	CARYGFGGAKRNYGYTF	TGTGCCCGTTATGGATTTGGGGGCGCTAAACGTAACTATGGCTACACCTTC
NA	TRBV18	TRBJ1-2	NA	CASSPGQAYGYTF	TGTGCCAGCTCACCGGGGCAGGCCTATGGCTACACCTTC
NA	TRBV27	TRBJ2-1	NA	CASSLSPQLRVSYNEQFF	TGTGCCAGCAGTTTATCCCCACAATTGCGGGTCTCCTACAATGAGCAGTTCTTC
NA	TRBV3-1/TRBV3-2	TRBJ1-2	NA	CASSQELTANYGYTF	TGTGCCAGCAGCCAAGAATTGACAGCTAACTATGGCTACACCTTC
few	TRBV6-5	TRBJ1-1	NA	CASSYSNRVNTEAFF	TGTGCCAGCAGTTACTCGAACCGGGTGAACACTGAAGCTTTCTTT
NA	TRBV7-9	TRBJ2-3	TRBD1	CASRLGQVDTDTQYF	TGTGCCAGCAGATTGGGACAGGTGGACACAGATACGCAGTATTTT
few	TRBV6-6	TRBJ1-5	TRBD1	CASSLGQGINQPQHF	TGTGCCAGCAGTCTGGGACAGGGGATTAACCAGCCCCAGCATTTT
once	TRBV10-1	TRBJ2-1	NA	CASSDVKRARNSYNEQFF	TGCGCCAGCAGTGACGTGAAGCGGGCCCGAAACTCCTACAATGAGCAGTTCTTC
NA	TRBV11-3	TRBJ2-1	TRBD1	CASSPGQHNEQFF	TGTGCCAGCAGCCCGGGACAGCACAATGAGCAGTTCTTC
NA	TRBV20-1	TRBJ1-2	TRBD1	CSASHEPHRGLNYGYTF	TGCAGTGCTAGTCACGAACCCCACAGGGGATTAAACTATGGCTACACCTTC
NA	TRBV27	TRBJ2-5	TRBD2	CASSQVVGLAGVPETQYF	TGTGCCAGCAGCCAAGTCGTAGGACTAGCGGGAGTTCCAGAGACCCAGTACTTC
NA	TRBV24-1	TRBJ2-3	NA	CATRGAGTDTQYF	TGTGCCACCAGGGGGGCGGGCACAGATACGCAGTATTTT
NA	TRBV3-1/TRBV3-2	TRBJ2-7	TRBD2	CASSLSGRIYEQYF	TGTGCCAGCAGCCTCAGCGGGAGGATCTACGAGCAGTACTTC
NA	TRBV5-6	TRBJ1-1	NA	CASSPTGHDMNTEAFF	TGTGCCAGCAGCCCAACCGGACACGATATGAACACTGAAGCTTTCTTT
NA	TRBV7-7	TRBJ2-2	TRBD2	CASRPGGLDTGELFF	TGTGCCAGCAGACCGGGAGGCCTAGATACCGGGGAGCTGTTTTTT